These 2 T cell receptor beta chains share one sample of origin, sequenced in a study of CD8 T cells in Susac syndrome. Reverse transcription of about 0.45 to 1 ug RNA was carried out with random hexamers. Using its own MiXCR run on the immunoSEQ multiplex PCR reads, TCRdb lists one record per CDR3 protein. The table includes 160,000 or so distinct CDR3 sequences, approximately 90% detected once. The sequencing input was CD4+ T cells from PBMCs. The receptors come from a human donor in good health.

The CDR3 protein is CSARDLRVSGNTIYF. DNA for the CDR3: TGCAGTGCTAGAGATCTCCGGGTCTCTGGAAACACCATATATTTT. V gene TRBV20-1 combines with J gene TRBJ1-3; unclear D gene. V lost 0 bases, J lost 0 bases, and 9 bases lay in between. Per germline, CDR1 DFQATT and CDR2 SNEGSKA (reference sequence). The CDR3 consists of 15 residues.

The genes are TRBV28 and TRBJ1-5, with 7 bases lining up with TRBD1. V trimming: 6 bases; J trimming: 2 bases; junction bases outside the gene matches: 7. The CDR3 sequence is 15 residues long. Germline V gives CDR1 MDHEN, CDR2 SYDVKM. The chain's CDR3 is CASSAHRGGNQPQHF. CDR3 bases: TGTGCCAGCAGCGCCCACAGGGGCGGCAATCAGCCCCAGCATTTT.